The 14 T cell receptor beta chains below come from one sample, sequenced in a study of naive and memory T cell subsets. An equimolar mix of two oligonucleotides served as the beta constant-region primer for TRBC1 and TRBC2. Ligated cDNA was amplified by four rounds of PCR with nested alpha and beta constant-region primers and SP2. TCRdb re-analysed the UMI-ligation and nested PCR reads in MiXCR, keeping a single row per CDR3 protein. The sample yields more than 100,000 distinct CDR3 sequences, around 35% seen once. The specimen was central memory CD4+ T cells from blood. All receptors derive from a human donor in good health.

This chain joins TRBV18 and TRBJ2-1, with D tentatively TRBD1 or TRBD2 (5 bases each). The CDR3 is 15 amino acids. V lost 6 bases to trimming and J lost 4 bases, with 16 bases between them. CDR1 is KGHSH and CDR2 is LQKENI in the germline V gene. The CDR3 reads CASSIGTRTYNEQFF. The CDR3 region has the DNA TGTGCCAGCTCCATCGGGACCCGTACATACAATGAGCAGTTCTTC.

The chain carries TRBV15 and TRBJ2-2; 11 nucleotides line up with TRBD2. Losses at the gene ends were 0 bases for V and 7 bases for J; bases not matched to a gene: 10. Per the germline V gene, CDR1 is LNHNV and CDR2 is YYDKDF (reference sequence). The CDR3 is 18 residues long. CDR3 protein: CATSREAIGLAGFGELFF. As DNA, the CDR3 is TGTGCCACCAGCAGAGAGGCAATTGGACTAGCGGGTTTCGGGGAGCTGTTTTTT.

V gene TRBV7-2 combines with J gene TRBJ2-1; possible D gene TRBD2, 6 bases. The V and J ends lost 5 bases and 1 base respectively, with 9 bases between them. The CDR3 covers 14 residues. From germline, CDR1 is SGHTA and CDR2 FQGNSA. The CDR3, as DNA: TGTGCCAGCAGCCGTGGGGGGTCCTACAATGAGCAGTTCTTC. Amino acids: CASSRGGSYNEQFF.

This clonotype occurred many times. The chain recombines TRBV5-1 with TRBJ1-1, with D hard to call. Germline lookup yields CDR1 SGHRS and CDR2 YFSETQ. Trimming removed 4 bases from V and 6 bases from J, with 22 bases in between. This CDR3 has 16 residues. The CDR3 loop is CASSVDGSPRSSEAFF. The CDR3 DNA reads TGCGCCAGCAGCGTTGACGGCTCCCCTAGATCTTCTGAAGCTTTCTTT.

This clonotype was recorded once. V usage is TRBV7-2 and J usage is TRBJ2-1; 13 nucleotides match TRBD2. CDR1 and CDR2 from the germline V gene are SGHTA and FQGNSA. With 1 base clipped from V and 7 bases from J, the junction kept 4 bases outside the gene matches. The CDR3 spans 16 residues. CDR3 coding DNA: TGTGCCAGCAGCTTAGGGACTAGCGGGAGTCAGAATGAGCAGTTCTTC. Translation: CASSLGTSGSQNEQFF.

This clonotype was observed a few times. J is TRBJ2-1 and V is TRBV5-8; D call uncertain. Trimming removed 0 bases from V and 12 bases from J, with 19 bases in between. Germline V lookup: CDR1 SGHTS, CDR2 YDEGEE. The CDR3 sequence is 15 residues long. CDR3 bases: TGTGCCAGCAGCTTGGGCGCCCAGTACAATGAGTGGCAGTTCTTC. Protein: CASSLGAQYNEWQFF.

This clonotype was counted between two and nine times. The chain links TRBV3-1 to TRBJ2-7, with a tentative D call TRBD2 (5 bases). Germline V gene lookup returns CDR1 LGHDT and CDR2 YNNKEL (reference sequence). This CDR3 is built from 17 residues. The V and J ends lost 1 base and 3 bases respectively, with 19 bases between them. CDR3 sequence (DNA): TGTGCCAGCAGCCAAGGTAACTTGCGAGGGCTTGACTACGAGCAGTACTTC. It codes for CASSQGNLRGLDYEQYF.

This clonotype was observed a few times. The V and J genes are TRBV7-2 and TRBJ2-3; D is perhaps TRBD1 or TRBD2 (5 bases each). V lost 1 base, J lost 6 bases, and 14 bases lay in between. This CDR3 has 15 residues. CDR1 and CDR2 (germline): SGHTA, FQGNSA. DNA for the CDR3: TGTGCCAGCAGCTTAGTGTTCCTAGCAGGGGATACGCAGTATTTT. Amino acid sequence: CASSLVFLAGDTQYF.

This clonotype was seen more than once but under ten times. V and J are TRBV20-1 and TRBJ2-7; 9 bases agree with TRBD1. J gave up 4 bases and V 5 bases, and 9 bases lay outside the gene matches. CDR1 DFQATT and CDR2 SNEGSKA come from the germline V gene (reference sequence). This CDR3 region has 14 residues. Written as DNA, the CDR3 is TGCAGTGCTGGAAGGGGACAGGGAAGTTACGAGCAGTACTTC. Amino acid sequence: CSAGRGQGSYEQYF.

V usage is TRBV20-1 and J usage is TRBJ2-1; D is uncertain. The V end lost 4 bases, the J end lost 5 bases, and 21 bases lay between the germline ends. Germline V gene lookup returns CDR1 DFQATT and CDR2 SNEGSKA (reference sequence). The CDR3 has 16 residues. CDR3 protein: CSATKKVGSGDNEQFF. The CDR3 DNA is TGCAGTGCTACGAAAAAGGTGGGATCGGGCGACAATGAGCAGTTCTTC.

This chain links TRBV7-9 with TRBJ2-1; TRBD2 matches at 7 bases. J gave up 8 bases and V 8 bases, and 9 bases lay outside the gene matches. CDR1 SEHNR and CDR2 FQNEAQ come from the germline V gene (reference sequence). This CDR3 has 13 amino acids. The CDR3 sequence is CASRGTTHYEQFF. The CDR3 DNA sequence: TGTGCCAGCCGCGGGACTACGCATTATGAGCAGTTCTTC.

CDR3 protein: CASTLDALSYNEQFF. For the CDR3, the DNA is TGTGCCAGCACCTTGGACGCTTTGTCCTACAATGAGCAGTTCTTC. The rearrangement joins TRBV28 to TRBJ2-1; D is undetermined. Germline V gives CDR1 MDHEN, CDR2 SYDVKM. This CDR3 contains 15 residues. The ends were cut back, 7 bases at V and 1 base at J, with 14 bases in the middle.

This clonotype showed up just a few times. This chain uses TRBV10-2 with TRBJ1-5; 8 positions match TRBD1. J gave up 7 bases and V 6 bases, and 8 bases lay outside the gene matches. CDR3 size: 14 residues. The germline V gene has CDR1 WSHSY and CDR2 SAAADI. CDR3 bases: TGCGCCAGCAGCCCATGGACAGGGCGGCAGCCCCAGCATTTT. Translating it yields CASSPWTGRQPQHF.

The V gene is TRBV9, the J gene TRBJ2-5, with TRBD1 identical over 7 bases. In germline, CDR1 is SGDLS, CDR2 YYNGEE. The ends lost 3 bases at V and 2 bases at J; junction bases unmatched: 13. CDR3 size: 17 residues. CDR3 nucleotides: TGTGCCAGCAGCGCGGGACAGACTTACTACCAACAAGAGACCCAGTACTTC. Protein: CASSAGQTYYQQETQYF.